The clone carrying this T cell receptor beta chain was seen a handful of times. Per germline, CDR1 SGHTA and CDR2 FQGNSA. This CDR3 is 15 amino acids long. The germline V and J ends were trimmed by 1 base and 1 base, with 8 bases remaining between them. The data belong to a study of T-cell memory formation after mild COVID-19. Each CDR3 protein gets one entry after TCRdb re-called the 5' RACE reads with MiXCR. The sample has roughly 170,000 distinct CDR3 sequences; 18% are singletons. This TCR was recovered from a young man who had mild COVID-19 (a few samples of this study predate the infection). Cell type and time point are not known. The sequenced sample consisted of PBMCs or a T cell subset sorted from them (not recorded which). V and J are TRBV7-2 and TRBJ1-5; D gene unclear. The DNA of the CDR3 is TGTGCCAGCAGCTTAGAGGGCTCAAGCAATCAGCCCCAGCATTTT. This translates into CASSLEGSSNQPQHF.